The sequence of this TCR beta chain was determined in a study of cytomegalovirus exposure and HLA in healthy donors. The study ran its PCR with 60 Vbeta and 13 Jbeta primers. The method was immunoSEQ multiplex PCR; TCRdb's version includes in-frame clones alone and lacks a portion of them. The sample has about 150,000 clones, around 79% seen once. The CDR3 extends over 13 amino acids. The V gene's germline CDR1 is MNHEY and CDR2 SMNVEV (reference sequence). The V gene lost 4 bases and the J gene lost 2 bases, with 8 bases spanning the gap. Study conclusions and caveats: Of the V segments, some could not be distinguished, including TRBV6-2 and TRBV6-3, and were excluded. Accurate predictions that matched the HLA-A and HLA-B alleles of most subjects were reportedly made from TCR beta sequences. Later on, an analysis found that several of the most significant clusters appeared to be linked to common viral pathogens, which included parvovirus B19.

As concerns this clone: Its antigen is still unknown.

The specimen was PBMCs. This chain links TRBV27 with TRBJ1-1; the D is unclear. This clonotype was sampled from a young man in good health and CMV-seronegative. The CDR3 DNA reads TGTGCCAGCAGTTCGACACTTAACACTGAAGCTTTCTTT. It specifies CASSSTLNTEAFF.